These 30 T cell receptor beta chains were sequenced from one sample in a study of response to subunit inactivated influenza vaccine. TCRdb fed the RT-PCR reads into MiXCR, producing one record per CDR3 protein. The sample holds roughly 290,000 distinct CDR3 sequences, roughly a fifth seen once. This material consisted of PBMCs from blood, taken about 19 months after vaccination. The source of these receptors is a man in his fifties or sixties who received an inactivated influenza vaccine.

This clonotype was picked up a small number of times. V and J are TRBV20-1 and TRBJ2-3, with 8 bases matching TRBD2. Germline values: CDR1 DFQATT, CDR2 SNEGSKA (reference sequence). The trim removed 7 bases at V and 4 bases at J, leaving 7 bases unmatched. There are 13 residues in the CDR3. The chain's CDR3 is CSGTSRSADTQYF. In nucleotides, the CDR3 is TGCAGTGGGACTAGCCGTAGTGCAGATACGCAGTATTTT.

This clonotype has only a few counts. The chain carries TRBV29-1 and TRBJ1-2; no clear D gene. CDR1 and CDR2 (germline): SQVTM, ANQGSEA. V was trimmed by 0 bases and J by 6 bases, leaving 14 bases between them. The CDR3 spans 14 residues. The CDR3 DNA reads TGCAGCGTTGAAGATCCTACCACAGTGGATGGCTACACCTTC. The encoded protein is CSVEDPTTVDGYTF.

This clonotype was counted between two and nine times. The gene calls are TRBV5-1 and TRBJ2-5; no clear D gene. CDR1 SGHRS and CDR2 YFSETQ come from the germline V gene. V was clipped by 4 bases and J by 1 base, with 11 bases between them. This CDR3 contains 14 residues. As DNA, the CDR3 is TGCGCCAGCAGCCCCCACTCCCTCCAAGAGACCCAGTACTTC. This gives the protein CASSPHSLQETQYF. The full variable domain, in which reference TRBV5-1 and TRBJ2-5 provide the parts outside the CDR3, is KAGVTQTPRYLIKTRGQQVTLSCSPISGHRSVSWYQQTPGQGLQFLFEYFSETQRNKGNFPGRFSGRQFSNSRSEMNVSTLELGDSALYLCASSPHSLQETQYFGPGTRLLVL.

In its sample, this clonotype was seen many times. The chain has TRBV29-1 and TRBJ2-5; no reliable D call. The germline V and J ends were trimmed by 0 bases and 5 bases, with 10 bases remaining between them. The CDR3 covers 13 residues. Germline CDR1 reads SQVTM; CDR2 reads ANQGSEA. As DNA, the CDR3 is TGCAGCGTTGAAGAAACCCGTCAGGAGACCCAGTACTTC. This sequence encodes CSVEETRQETQYF.

There are a few counts of this clonotype. The rearrangement links TRBV12-3 or TRBV12-4 to TRBJ1-2; 8 bases agree with TRBD1. The J segment lost 7 bases and the V segment lost 5 bases, leaving 3 bases of the junction unmatched. The length of the CDR3 is 12 residues. CDR3: CASSQGAGGYTF. The CDR3 region has the DNA TGTGCCAGCAGTCAGGGGGCTGGTGGCTACACCTTC.

The chain combines TRBV20-1 with TRBJ2-7, with D possibly being TRBD2 (7 bases). The CDR3 is 15 amino acids. The V end was cut by 0 bases, the J end by 5 bases, with 17 bases between. Looked up from germline, CDR1 is DFQATT and CDR2 is SNEGSKA (reference sequence). The CDR3 DNA reads TGCAGTGCTAGAGAGCGGGGGCTCTTCGTTAACGAGCAGTACTTC. Amino acids: CSARERGLFVNEQYF.

This clonotype appeared many times. The V and J genes are TRBV10-3 and TRBJ1-1, with D tentatively TRBD1 (6 bases). Germline CDR1 and CDR2: ENHRY and SYGVKD. The CDR3 has 12 amino acids. V was pared by 11 bases and J by 2 bases, with 12 bases between. The CDR3 nucleotides read TGTGCCGTCGGACAGATTAACACTGAAGCTTTCTTT. This encodes CAVGQINTEAFF.

The chain employs TRBV6-2 or TRBV6-3 and TRBJ2-7, with TRBD2 identical over 13 bases. CDR1 and CDR2 from the germline V gene are MNHEY and SVGEGT. CDR3 length: 14 residues. The junction had 4 bases not matched to a gene; V was cut back by 6 bases and J by 5 bases. CDR3 protein: CASSYTSGRDEQYF. CDR3 nucleotide sequence: TGTGCCAGCAGCTATACTAGCGGGAGGGACGAGCAGTACTTC.

The chain links TRBV6-2 or TRBV6-3 to TRBJ1-1; 8 bases are shared with TRBD1. The CDR3 totals 19 residues. CDR1 and CDR2 from the germline V gene are MNHEY and SVGEGT. V lost 0 bases to trimming and J lost 1 base; unmatched junction nucleotides: 13. The chain's CDR3 is CASSYSNDRGADQNTEAFF. CDR3 nucleotides: TGTGCCAGCAGTTACTCGAATGACAGGGGCGCCGACCAGAACACTGAAGCTTTCTTT.

V and J are TRBV7-2 and TRBJ2-5, with 8 bases matching TRBD2. V trimming: 1 base; J trimming: 6 bases; junction bases outside the gene matches: 10. CDR1 and CDR2 (germline): SGHTA, FQGNSA. The CDR3 has 16 residues. The CDR3: CASSLGPLAGMKTQYF. The CDR3 DNA sequence: TGTGCCAGCAGCTTAGGTCCCCTAGCGGGTATGAAGACCCAGTACTTC.

The chain couples TRBV9 to TRBJ2-3; D gene unclear. V was cut by 4 bases and J by 3 bases, with 15 bases left in between. This CDR3 spans 15 amino acids. Germline CDR1 and CDR2: SGDLS and YYNGEE. Here the CDR3 DNA reads TGTGCCAGCAGCCCCCATGCGTTAGCAACAGATACGCAGTATTTT. Translation gives CASSPHALATDTQYF.

The chain recombines TRBV15 with TRBJ1-4; D call uncertain. Trimming left V 1 base short and J 0 bases short, with 3 bases between. Germline V CDR1 and CDR2: LNHNV, YYDKDF (reference sequence). The CDR3 sequence is 14 residues long. Here the CDR3 reads CATSRGATNEKLFF. CDR3 coding DNA: TGTGCCACCAGCAGAGGGGCAACTAATGAAAAACTGTTTTTT. The full variable domain, rest sourced from reference TRBV15 and TRBJ1-4, is DAMVIQNPRYQVTQFGKPVTLSCSQTLNHNVMYWYQQKSSQAPKLLFHYYDKDFNNEADTPDNFQSRRPNTSFCFLDIRSPGLGDTAMYLCATSRGATNEKLFFGSGTQLSVL.

There are many counts of this clonotype. The chain recombines TRBV25-1 with TRBJ1-2, with unresolved D. The ends were cut back, 1 base at V and 4 bases at J, with 4 bases in the middle. The germline V gene has CDR1 MGHDK and CDR2 SYGVNS. The CDR3 totals 12 residues. CDR3 region: CASSEWSYGYTF. The CDR3 DNA sequence: TGTGCCAGCAGTGAATGGAGCTATGGCTACACCTTC.

The DNA of the CDR3 is TGCAGTGCTAGGGGCGGGATGGGAAACACCATATATTTT. Its protein is CSARGGMGNTIYF. The chain employs TRBV20-1 and TRBJ1-3; D call uncertain. This CDR3 contains 13 residues. Trimming took off 3 bases at V and 4 bases at J, with 10 bases between the two ends. Germline V CDR1 and CDR2: DFQATT, SNEGSKA (reference sequence).

The J gene is TRBJ1-2, the V gene TRBV12-3 or TRBV12-4, with 10 bases lining up with TRBD1. V shed 6 bases and J 8 bases; nucleotides not matched to a gene: 6. The CDR3 runs to 13 residues. CDR3 sequence: CASSAGTGEGYTF. CDR3 DNA: TGTGCCAGCAGCGCCGGGACAGGGGAGGGCTACACCTTC.

Ten or more counts support this clonotype. The chain is built from TRBV12-3 or TRBV12-4 and TRBJ1-2, with D maybe TRBD1 (5 bases). The CDR3 extends over 14 amino acids. Trimming took 6 bases from V and 4 from J, leaving 15 bases between them. The CDR3 region is CASSGGAGSYGYTF. DNA of the CDR3: TGTGCCAGCAGCGGTGGAGCAGGGTCCTATGGCTACACCTTC.

The chain employs TRBV20-1 and TRBJ1-6; 7 bases are a match to TRBD1. V gave up 4 bases and J gave up 5 bases; unmatched junction bases: 2. The CDR3 sequence is 13 residues long. The germline gives CDR1 DFQATT, CDR2 SNEGSKA (reference sequence). The CDR3 coding sequence is TGCAGTGCTATAGACAGGGATAATTCACCCCTCCACTTT. This gives the protein CSAIDRDNSPLHF.

The chain uses TRBV4-3 and TRBJ2-5; D ambiguous. V lost 0 bases and J lost 5, with 13 bases in between. CDR3 size: 15 residues. Germline V gives CDR1 LGHNA, CDR2 YSLEER. CDR3 region: CASSQEGLSAETQYF. The CDR3 DNA is TGCGCCAGCAGCCAAGAGGGGTTATCGGCGGAGACCCAGTACTTC.

The chain uses TRBV14 and TRBJ2-2; tentatively, D is TRBD2 (5 bases). The CDR3 consists of 15 residues. The V end lost 1 base, the J end lost 1 base, and 7 bases lay between the germline ends. Germline V gene data show CDR1 as SGHDN and CDR2 as FVKESK. In DNA form, the CDR3 reads TGTGCCAGCAGCCAAGTAGGGAGGAACACCGGGGAGCTGTTTTTT. It codes for CASSQVGRNTGELFF. The full variable domain, rest sourced from reference TRBV14 and TRBJ2-2, is EAGVTQFPSHSVIEKGQTVTLRCDPISGHDNLYWYRRVMGKEIKFLLHFVKESKQDESGMPNNRFLAERTGGTYSTLKVQPAELEDSGVYFCASSQVGRNTGELFFGEGSRLTVL.

This clonotype occurred a few times. CDR3 region: CASSLGYSTGDPSGNTIYF. The CDR3 bases are TGTGCCAGCAGCTTGGGTTACTCGACAGGGGACCCGTCTGGAAACACCATATATTTT. The chain links TRBV11-2 to TRBJ1-3, with TRBD1 matching 8 bases. The CDR3 is made up of 19 amino acids. J lost 1 base, V lost 3 bases, and 14 bases had no gene match. Germline loops: CDR1 SGHAT, CDR2 FQNNGV.

V gene TRBV5-1 combines with J gene TRBJ2-1; 11 bases line up with TRBD2. J lost 9 bases, V lost 1 base, and 6 bases had no gene match. The germline V gene has CDR1 SGHRS and CDR2 YFSETQ. The CDR3 has 15 residues. The CDR3 region has the DNA TGCGCCAGCAGCTTGTTAGCGGGGGGGCAGAGTGAGCAGTTCTTC. The encoded protein is CASSLLAGGQSEQFF.

This sequence joins TRBV20-1 and TRBJ1-1; unclear D gene. Trimming left V 5 bases short and J 6 bases short, with 1 base between. Germline-derived CDR1 and CDR2 are DFQATT and SNEGSKA (reference sequence). CDR3 length equals 8 residues. Here the CDR3 DNA reads TGCAGTGCTCCTGAAGCTTTCTTT. The encoded protein is CSAPEAFF.

Here the CDR3 DNA reads TGTGCCAGCAGTTTACCGGGAGAGGGGCTCGACTACAATGAGCAGTTCTTC. Protein sequence: CASSLPGEGLDYNEQFF. The chain links TRBV12-3 or TRBV12-4 to TRBJ2-1; tentative D call: TRBD2 (6 bases). Trimming stripped 2 bases from V and 3 bases from J, with 17 bases between. CDR3 size: 17 residues.

This clonotype has ten or more counts. This chain links TRBV29-1 with TRBJ2-1; 12 bases line up with TRBD2. The V gene's germline CDR1 is SQVTM and CDR2 ANQGSEA. CDR3 size: 19 residues. The junction had 12 bases not matched to a gene; V was cut back by 0 bases and J by 3 bases. The CDR3 is CSVEDPSGLAGNYYNEQFF. As DNA, the CDR3 is TGCAGCGTTGAAGATCCTTCCGGACTAGCGGGGAATTACTACAATGAGCAGTTCTTC.

This chain joins TRBV27 and TRBJ1-1; D is uncertain. Between the trimmed V and J ends, which lost 2 bases and 8 bases, there was a span of 3 bases. The V gene's germline CDR1 is MNHEY and CDR2 SMNVEV (reference sequence). This CDR3 is 10 amino acids long. The CDR3 here is CASSLTEAFF. In nucleotides, the CDR3 is TGTGCCAGCAGTTTAACGGAAGCTTTCTTT.

This clonotype was recorded a few times. The V and J genes are TRBV27 and TRBJ2-1; D possibly corresponds to TRBD2 (5 bases). V lost 7 bases and J 1 base, leaving 11 bases between the germline ends. The CDR3 sequence is 14 residues long. From germline, CDR1 is MNHEY and CDR2 SMNVEV (reference sequence). CDR3 loop: CASIKRKSYNEQFF. CDR3 bases: TGTGCCAGCATCAAGCGGAAATCCTACAATGAGCAGTTCTTC.

The V call is TRBV20-1, the J call TRBJ2-5; D not certain. Germline assignment: CDR1 DFQATT and CDR2 SNEGSKA (reference sequence). The CDR3 extends over 10 amino acids. V lost 5 bases to trimming and J lost 5 bases, with 6 bases between them. The CDR3 reads CSALTETQYF. The DNA for the CDR3 is TGCAGTGCTCTTACGGAGACCCAGTACTTC.

The genes are TRBV20-1 and TRBJ1-4; 7 positions match TRBD1. The junction had 5 bases not matched to a gene; V was cut back by 6 bases and J by 4 bases. The CDR3 has 13 residues. The germline V gene has CDR1 DFQATT and CDR2 SNEGSKA (reference sequence). Here the CDR3 reads CSAAGQFNEKLFF. For the CDR3, the DNA is TGCAGTGCCGCGGGACAGTTTAATGAAAAACTGTTTTTT.

The V call is TRBV11-3, the J call TRBJ2-7; D remains unclear. CDR3 length: 13 amino acids. From germline, CDR1 is SGHNT and CDR2 YENEEA. With 0 bases removed from V and 7 bases from J, the gap between germline ends came to 10 bases. CDR3 sequence (DNA): TGTGCCAGCAGCTTAGAAGGCCATACTGAGCAGTACTTC. Its protein product is CASSLEGHTEQYF.

In this sample, this clonotype turned up a few times. The chain combines TRBV7-9 with TRBJ2-5; D is possibly TRBD1 (5 bases). The CDR3 covers 13 residues. Trimming removed 5 bases at V and 4 bases at J, with 11 bases between. Germline V gene data show CDR1 as SEHNR and CDR2 as FQNEAQ (reference sequence). The CDR3 spells CASSPTVRETQYF. For the CDR3, the DNA is TGTGCCAGCAGCCCGACAGTTCGAGAGACCCAGTACTTC.